The 21 T cell receptor beta chains below come from one sample, sequenced in a study of graft-versus-host responses after intestinal transplantation. This table comes from immunoSEQ multiplex PCR, and its TCRdb copy is limited to in-frame clones, with some not included. The sample holds fewer than 10,000 clones, about 97% seen once. The sample in question was PBMCs, obtained 23 days after intestinal transplant. The receptors originated from a human patient who received an intestinal transplant, so some T cells may come from the graft donor.

The chain links TRBV7-3 to TRBJ1-5; maybe TRBD1 (5 bases). CDR1 and CDR2 from the germline V gene are SGHTA and FQGTGA. Trimming removed 3 bases from V and 4 bases from J, with 13 bases in between. This CDR3 is 15 amino acids long. CDR3 loop: CASSFDTGGNQPQHF. The CDR3 nucleotides are TGTGCCAGCAGCTTTGACACCGGGGGGAATCAGCCCCAGCATTTT.

V gene TRBV2 combines with J gene TRBJ1-3; D is possibly TRBD1 (6 bases). Germline V gene data show CDR1 as SNHLY and CDR2 as FYNNEI. The CDR3 runs 17 residues. V lost 4 bases and J lost 0, with 16 bases in between. CDR3 in amino acids: CASSATTQGSSGNTIYF. CDR3 coding DNA: TGTGCCAGCAGTGCTACGACACAGGGAAGCTCTGGAAACACCATATATTTT.

This clone was seen a few times. The chain employs TRBV7-3 and TRBJ2-7; 10 bases fit TRBD2. Germline V gives CDR1 SGHTA, CDR2 FQGTGA. The V and J ends lost 4 bases and 5 bases, in that order; junction bases with no gene match: 5. The CDR3 length is 14 residues. The DNA of the CDR3 is TGTGCCAGCAGCTCACTAGCGGGAACCAACGAGCAGTACTTC. This encodes CASSSLAGTNEQYF.

This chain links TRBV6-1 with TRBJ2-6; 10 nucleotides line up with TRBD1. From germline, CDR1 is MNHNS and CDR2 SASEGT. The CDR3 consists of 16 residues. Trimming at V came to 4 bases and at J to 2 bases, leaving 2 bases not matched to a gene. The CDR3 loop is CASSAGTGAGANVLTF. The CDR3 DNA reads as TGTGCCAGCAGTGCCGGGACAGGGGCTGGGGCCAACGTCCTGACTTTC.

The V and J genes are TRBV19 and TRBJ1-1; the D is unclear. Germline CDR1 and CDR2: LNHDA and SQIVND (reference sequence). Trimming stripped 0 bases from V and 1 base from J, with 6 bases between. The CDR3 loop spans 14 amino acids. For the CDR3, the DNA is TGTGCCAGTAGTATAGAAACCCAGAACACTGAAGCTTTCTTT. This gives the protein CASSIETQNTEAFF.

The chain couples TRBV11-1 to TRBJ2-6; tentatively, D is TRBD2 (6 bases). V lost 4 bases and J lost 0, with 16 bases in between. The germline V gene encodes CDR1 SGHAT and CDR2 FQDESV (reference sequence). CDR3 length: 18 amino acids. The CDR3 here is CASSSETSWGSGANVLTF. CDR3 DNA sequence: TGTGCCAGCAGCTCCGAAACTAGCTGGGGCTCTGGGGCCAACGTCCTGACTTTC.

V usage is TRBV28 and J usage is TRBJ2-1; D not certain. Trimming took off 6 bases at V and 2 bases at J, with 17 bases between the two ends. This CDR3 spans 16 amino acids. Germline lookup yields CDR1 MDHEN and CDR2 SYDVKM. The CDR3 here is CASSLPGPNPYNEQFF. CDR3 DNA sequence: TGTGCCAGCAGCCTACCCGGGCCTAACCCCTACAATGAGCAGTTCTTC. The whole variable domain, filled in from reference TRBV28 and TRBJ2-1, reads DVKVTQSSRYLVKRTGEKVFLECVQDMDHENMFWYRQDPGLGLRLIYFSYDVKMKEKGDIPEGYSVSREKKERFSLILESASTNQTSMYLCASSLPGPNPYNEQFFGPGTRLTVL.

The chain links TRBV5-4 to TRBJ2-3; tentative D call: TRBD1 (6 bases). Germline lookup yields CDR1 SGHNT and CDR2 YYREEE (reference sequence). The CDR3 consists of 13 residues. The germline V and J ends were trimmed by 3 bases and 3 bases, with 8 bases remaining between them. CDR3 loop: CASSYQGTDTQYF. Here the CDR3 DNA reads TGTGCCAGCAGCTACCAGGGGACAGATACGCAGTATTTT.

The chain carries TRBV6-5 and TRBJ2-1; 7 bases map to TRBD2. CDR1 MNHEY and CDR2 SVGAGI come from the germline V gene. The CDR3 covers 15 residues. V was clipped by 6 bases and J by 4 bases; unmatched bases: 9. The DNA of the CDR3 is TGTGCCAGCAGCCCTTATAGGGGAGGGTACAATGAGCAGTTCTTC. Encoded protein: CASSPYRGGYNEQFF.

The J gene is TRBJ2-2, the V gene TRBV5-4, with D unclear. The germline V gene has CDR1 SGHNT and CDR2 YYREEE (reference sequence). This CDR3 has 13 amino acids. Trimming took off 4 bases at V and 4 bases at J, with 8 bases between the two ends. The CDR3 here is CASSPVGTGELFF. The CDR3 nucleotides are TGTGCCAGCAGCCCCGTGGGCACCGGGGAGCTGTTTTTT.

This rearrangement joins TRBV19 to TRBJ2-7; D gene ambiguous. V was pared by 2 bases and J by 6 bases, with 14 bases between. From germline, CDR1 is LNHDA and CDR2 SQIVND (reference sequence). This CDR3 has 14 residues. The CDR3, as DNA: TGTGCCAGTAGTATACGGTGGGAAACGGGCGAGCAGTACTTC. Amino acid sequence: CASSIRWETGEQYF.

The chain links TRBV6-1 to TRBJ1-5, with no clear D. Germline loops: CDR1 MNHNS, CDR2 SASEGT. V was pared by 6 bases and J by 4 bases, with 4 bases between. The CDR3 runs 11 residues. For the CDR3, the DNA is TGTGCCAGCAGCAGTAATCAGCCCCAGCATTTT. Protein sequence: CASSSNQPQHF.

A single count supports this clone. The rearrangement links TRBV11-2 to TRBJ2-3; a weak D match, TRBD2 (5 bases). Germline CDR1 and CDR2: SGHAT and FQNNGV. V shed 3 bases and J shed 0 bases, with 13 bases lying between them. The CDR3 totals 16 residues. The CDR3 reads CASSLGRTYSTDTQYF. The CDR3 coding sequence is TGTGCCAGCAGCTTGGGCAGGACTTATAGCACAGATACGCAGTATTTT.

This chain uses TRBV19 with TRBJ2-7, with D possibly TRBD1 on 5 matching bases. CDR1 and CDR2 (germline): LNHDA, SQIVND (reference sequence). CDR3 length: 14 residues. The V gene lost 4 bases and the J gene lost 2 bases, with 12 bases spanning the gap. This chain's CDR3 is CASSRGGPPYEQYF. The CDR3, as DNA: TGTGCCAGTAGTAGGGGCGGACCCCCCTACGAGCAGTACTTC.

The V call is TRBV29-1, the J call TRBJ1-2, with D perhaps matching TRBD1 (5 bases). The germline V gene has CDR1 SQVTM and CDR2 ANQGSEA. The CDR3 spans 14 residues. V lost 3 bases and J 5 bases, leaving 16 bases between the germline ends. The CDR3 reads CSVDIGGTRYGYTF. The CDR3 DNA reads as TGCAGCGTTGATATTGGGGGGACCAGATATGGCTACACCTTC.

In this sample, this clone turned up once. This chain links TRBV7-9 with TRBJ1-1; D unclear. CDR1 SEHNR and CDR2 FQNEAQ come from the germline V gene (reference sequence). Trimming cost V 3 bases and J 1 base, with 6 bases left between them. CDR3 size: 13 residues. The CDR3 is CASSFGENTEAFF. DNA for the CDR3: TGTGCCAGCAGCTTTGGGGAGAACACTGAAGCTTTCTTT.

This clone was found once. This chain uses TRBV4-1 with TRBJ1-1; D gene uncertain. The ends were cut back, 1 base at V and 3 bases at J, with 6 bases in the middle. Germline CDR1 is MGHRA and CDR2 is YSYEKL. This CDR3 is 13 amino acids long. The CDR3 DNA is TGCGCCAGCAGCCAAGGGGTTTACACTGAAGCTTTCTTT. Translating it yields CASSQGVYTEAFF.

This clone was counted a single time. The rearrangement joins TRBV6-6 to TRBJ1-6, with D perhaps matching TRBD1 (6 bases). Germline V gene data show CDR1 as MNHNY and CDR2 as SVGAGI (reference sequence). The CDR3 has 15 residues. Between the trimmed V and J ends, which lost 4 bases and 7 bases, there was a span of 14 bases. The CDR3 DNA reads as TGTGCCAGCAGTTCCCCTCGGGGGCCCAATTCACCCCTCCACTTT. Amino acids: CASSSPRGPNSPLHF.

The V gene is TRBV20-1, the J gene TRBJ2-3; D is uncertain. The CDR3 loop spans 11 amino acids. The ends were cut back, 1 base at V and 6 bases at J, with 5 bases in the middle. CDR1 is DFQATT, CDR2 SNEGSKA, per germline (reference sequence). The DNA for the CDR3 is TGCAGTGCTAGAGTGGGGGATACGCAGTATTTT. Its protein is CSARVGDTQYF.

The genes are TRBV5-1 and TRBJ2-1; 9 nucleotides match TRBD1. This CDR3 is built from 15 residues. Germline V gene data show CDR1 as SGHRS and CDR2 as YFSETQ. J lost 4 bases, V lost 2 bases, and 4 bases had no gene match. In DNA, the CDR3 is TGCGCCAGCAGCTTCCGGGACAGGGATTACAATGAGCAGTTCTTC. Its protein is CASSFRDRDYNEQFF.

V and J are TRBV4-2 and TRBJ2-1; D gene ambiguous. CDR1 and CDR2 from the germline V gene are LGHNA and YNFKEQ. The CDR3 consists of 15 residues. V shed 0 bases and J shed 0 bases, with 6 bases lying between them. As DNA, the CDR3 is TGTGCCAGCAGCCAAGATAGGGTCTCCTACAATGAGCAGTTCTTC. Translating it yields CASSQDRVSYNEQFF.